This T cell receptor beta chain was identified in a study of cytomegalovirus exposure and HLA in healthy donors. Overall study results and limits: The listing of roughly 160 TCR beta chains classed them as cytomegalovirus-associated.

Germline assignment: CDR1 MDHEN and CDR2 SYDVKM. The CDR3 totals 13 residues. V dropped 7 bases and J dropped 1 base, with 8 bases sitting between them. These donors, healthy bone marrow donors, were studied. On this clone itself: What it recognizes is unknown.

The PCR had 60 Vbeta and 13 Jbeta primers. Sequencing was performed with immunoSEQ multiplex PCR; in TCRdb, only in-frame clones are kept and a portion is missing. The table shows about 130,000 clones, with around three quarters occurring only once. The V call is TRBV28, the J call TRBJ2-1; D remains ambiguous. This TCR came from a woman aged 45-60 years in good health and CMV-seronegative. Sample: PBMCs. DNA for the CDR3: TGTGCCAGCATGAGCCCTTCCTACAATGAGCAGTTCTTC. This encodes CASMSPSYNEQFF.